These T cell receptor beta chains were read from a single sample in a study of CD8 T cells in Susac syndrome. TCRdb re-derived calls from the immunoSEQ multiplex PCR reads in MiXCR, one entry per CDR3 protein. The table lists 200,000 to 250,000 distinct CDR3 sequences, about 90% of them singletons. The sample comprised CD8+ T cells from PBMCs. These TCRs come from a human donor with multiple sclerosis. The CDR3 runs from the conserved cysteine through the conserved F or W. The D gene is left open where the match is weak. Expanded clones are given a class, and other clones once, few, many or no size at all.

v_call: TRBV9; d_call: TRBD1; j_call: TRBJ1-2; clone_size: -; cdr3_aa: CASSVGTGVSFYGYTF; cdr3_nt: TGTGCCAGCAGCGTCGGGACAGGGGTTTCTTTCTATGGCTACACCTTC
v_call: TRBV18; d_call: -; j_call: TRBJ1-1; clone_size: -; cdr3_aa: CASSPVGASAFF; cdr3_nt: TGTGCCAGCTCACCAGTCGGGGCTAGTGCTTTCTTT
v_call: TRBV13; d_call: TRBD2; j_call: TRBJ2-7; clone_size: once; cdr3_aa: CASSLDGGGCEQYF; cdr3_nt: TGTGCCAGCAGCTTAGATGGGGGAGGGTGCGAGCAGTACTTC
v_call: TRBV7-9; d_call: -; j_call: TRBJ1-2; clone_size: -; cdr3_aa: CASSTIGNHGYTF; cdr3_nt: TGTGCCAGCAGCACAATAGGGAACCATGGCTACACCTTC
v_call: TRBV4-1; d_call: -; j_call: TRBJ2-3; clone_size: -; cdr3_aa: CASSQAGLLQYF; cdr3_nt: TGCGCCAGCAGCCAAGCTGGCCTCCTGCAGTATTTT
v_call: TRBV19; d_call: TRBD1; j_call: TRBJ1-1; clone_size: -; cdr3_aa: CASSILPGQGAVAEAFF; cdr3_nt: TGTGCCAGTAGTATCCTACCGGGACAGGGGGCAGTGGCTGAAGCTTTCTTT
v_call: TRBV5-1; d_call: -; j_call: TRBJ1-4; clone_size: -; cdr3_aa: CASSFWGYEGTNEKLFF; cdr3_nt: TGCGCCAGCAGCTTCTGGGGCTATGAGGGGACTAATGAAAAACTGTTTTTT
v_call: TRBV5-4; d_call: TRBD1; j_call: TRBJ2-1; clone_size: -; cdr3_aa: CASSSGQGKVHEQFF; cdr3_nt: TGTGCCAGCAGCTCCGGACAGGGGAAAGTCCATGAGCAGTTCTTC
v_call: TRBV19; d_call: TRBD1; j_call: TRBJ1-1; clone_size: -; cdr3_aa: CASSIKGADAEAFF; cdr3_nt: TGTGCCAGTAGTATAAAGGGGGCCGATGCGGAAGCTTTCTTT
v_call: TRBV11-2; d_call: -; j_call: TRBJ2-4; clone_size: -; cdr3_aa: CASSLEGVGTEYYLAKNIQYF; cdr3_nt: TGTGCCAGCAGCTTAGAAGGTGTTGGGACCGAATACTATCTAGCCAAAAACATTCAGTACTTC
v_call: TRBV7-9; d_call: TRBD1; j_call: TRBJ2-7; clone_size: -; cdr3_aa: CASSLLNPGGIYEQYF; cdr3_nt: TGTGCCAGCAGCTTACTCAACCCAGGGGGCATCTACGAGCAGTACTTC
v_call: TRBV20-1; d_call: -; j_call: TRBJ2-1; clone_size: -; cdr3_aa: CSARDTSDEQFF; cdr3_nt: TGCAGTGCTAGAGATACGAGTGATGAGCAGTTCTTC
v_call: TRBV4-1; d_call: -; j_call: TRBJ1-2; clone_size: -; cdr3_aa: CASSQDRWLEGPNYGYTF; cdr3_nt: TGCGCCAGCAGCCAAGATAGATGGTTAGAGGGACCTAACTATGGCTACACCTTC
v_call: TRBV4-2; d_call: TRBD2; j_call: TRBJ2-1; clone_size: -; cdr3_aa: CASSHGRGDNEQFF; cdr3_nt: TGTGCCAGCAGCCATGGGCGGGGGGACAATGAGCAGTTCTTC
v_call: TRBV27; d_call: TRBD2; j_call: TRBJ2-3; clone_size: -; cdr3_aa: CASSSFPGLAGSPDTQYF; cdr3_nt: TGTGCCAGCAGTTCATTCCCTGGACTAGCGGGGAGTCCAGATACGCAGTATTTT
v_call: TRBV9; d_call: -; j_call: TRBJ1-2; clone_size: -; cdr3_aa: CASSNPDGYTF; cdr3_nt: TGTGCCAGCAGCAACCCAGATGGCTACACCTTC
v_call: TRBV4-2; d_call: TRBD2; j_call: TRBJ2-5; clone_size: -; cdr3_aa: CASSQAGLAGQETQYF; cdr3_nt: TGTGCCAGCAGCCAAGCAGGCCTAGCGGGACAAGAGACCCAGTACTTC
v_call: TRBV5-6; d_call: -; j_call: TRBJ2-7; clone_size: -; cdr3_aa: CASSFDPSYEQYF; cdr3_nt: TGTGCCAGCAGCTTCGACCCCTCCTACGAGCAGTACTTC
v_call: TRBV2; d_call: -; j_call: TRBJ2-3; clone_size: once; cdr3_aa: CASSEALSRGADTQYF; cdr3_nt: TGTGCCAGCAGTGAAGCGCTTTCTAGAGGGGCGGATACGCAGTATTTT
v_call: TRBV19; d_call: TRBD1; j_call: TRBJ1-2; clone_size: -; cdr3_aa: CASSIPDDRGYGYTF; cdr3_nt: TGTGCCAGTAGTATACCCGATGACAGGGGCTATGGCTACACCTTC
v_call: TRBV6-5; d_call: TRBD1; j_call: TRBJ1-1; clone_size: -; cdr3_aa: CASSIQTGGTEAFF; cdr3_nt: TGTGCCAGCAGTATTCAGACAGGGGGCACTGAAGCTTTCTTT
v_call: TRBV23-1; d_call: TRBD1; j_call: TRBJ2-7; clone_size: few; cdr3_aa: CASSQSGTDRTYEQYF; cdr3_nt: TGCGCCAGCAGTCAATCAGGCACGGACAGGACGTACGAGCAGTACTTC
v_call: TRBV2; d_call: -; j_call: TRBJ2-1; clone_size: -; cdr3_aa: CASSNYGRGGRSSYNEQFF; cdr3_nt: TGTGCCAGCAGTAACTACGGGAGAGGGGGTAGGTCCTCCTACAATGAGCAGTTCTTC
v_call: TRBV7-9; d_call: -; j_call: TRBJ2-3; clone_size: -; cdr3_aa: CASSSPAGKSDTQYF; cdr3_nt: TGTGCCAGCAGCTCCCCCGCTGGAAAGTCAGATACGCAGTATTTT
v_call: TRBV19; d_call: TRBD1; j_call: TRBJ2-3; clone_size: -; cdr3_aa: CASSRQGQDADTQYF; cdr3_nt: TGTGCCAGTAGTCGCCAGGGACAGGACGCAGATACGCAGTATTTT
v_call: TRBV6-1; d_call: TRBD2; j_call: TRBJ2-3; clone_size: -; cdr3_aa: CASRPEGGGFSSDTQYF; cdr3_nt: TGTGCCAGCAGACCCGAAGGCGGGGGGTTCTCTTCCGATACGCAGTATTTT
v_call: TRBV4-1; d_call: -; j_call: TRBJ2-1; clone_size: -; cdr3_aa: CASSTTGLWNEQFF; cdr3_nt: TGCGCCAGCAGCACTACGGGACTCTGGAATGAGCAGTTCTTC
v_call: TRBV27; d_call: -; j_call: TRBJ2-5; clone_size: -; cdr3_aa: CASSSGLKQETQYF; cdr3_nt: TGTGCCAGTTCCTCCGGACTGAAACAAGAGACCCAGTACTTC
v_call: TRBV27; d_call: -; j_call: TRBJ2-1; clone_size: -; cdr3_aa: CASSLYGGSRRTDYNEQFF; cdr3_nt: TGTGCCAGCAGTTTATATGGGGGCTCTCGGCGGACAGACTACAATGAGCAGTTCTTC
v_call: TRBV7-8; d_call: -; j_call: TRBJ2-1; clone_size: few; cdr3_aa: CASSSRTGSYNEQFF; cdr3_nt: TGTGCCAGCAGCTCCCGCACAGGGTCCTACAATGAGCAGTTCTTC
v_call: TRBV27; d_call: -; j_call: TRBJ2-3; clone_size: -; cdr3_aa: CASSLTPGPRDTQYF; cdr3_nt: TGTGCCAGCAGCCTTACCCCGGGGCCAAGGGATACGCAGTATTTT
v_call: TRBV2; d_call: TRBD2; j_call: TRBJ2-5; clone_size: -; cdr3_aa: CASSEGLAGEIQETQYF; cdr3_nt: TGTGCCAGCAGTGAAGGTCTAGCGGGGGAGATCCAAGAGACCCAGTACTTC
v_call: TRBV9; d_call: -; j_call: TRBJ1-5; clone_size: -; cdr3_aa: CASSVEGGEPQHF; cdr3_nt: TGTGCCAGCAGCGTAGAGGGGGGTGAGCCCCAGCATTTT
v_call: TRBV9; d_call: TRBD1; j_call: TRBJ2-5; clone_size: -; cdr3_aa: CASSVTGESETQYF; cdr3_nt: TGTGCCAGCAGCGTGACAGGGGAATCGGAGACCCAGTACTTC
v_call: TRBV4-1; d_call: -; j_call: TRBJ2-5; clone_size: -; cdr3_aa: CASSHSGTPMAQETQYF; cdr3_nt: TGCGCCAGCAGCCATTCCGGGACGCCTATGGCCCAAGAGACCCAGTACTTC
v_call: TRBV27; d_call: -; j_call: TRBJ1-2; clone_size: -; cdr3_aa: CASSTGPRGGYTF; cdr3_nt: TGTGCCAGCAGTACCGGGCCCAGGGGTGGCTACACCTTC
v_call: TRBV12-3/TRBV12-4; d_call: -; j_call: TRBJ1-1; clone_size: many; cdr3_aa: CASSLGPNTEAFF; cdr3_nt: TGTGCCAGCAGTTTAGGTCCCAACACTGAAGCTTTCTTT
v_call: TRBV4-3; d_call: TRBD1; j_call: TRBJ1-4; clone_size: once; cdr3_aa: CASSQGPAVGGTNEKLFF; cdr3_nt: TGCGCCAGCAGCCAAGGGCCGGCTGTAGGGGGCACTAATGAAAAACTGTTTTTT
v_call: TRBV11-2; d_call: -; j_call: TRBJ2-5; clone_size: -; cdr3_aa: CASSKRGEETQYF; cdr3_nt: TGTGCCAGCAGCAAACGGGGCGAAGAGACCCAGTACTTC
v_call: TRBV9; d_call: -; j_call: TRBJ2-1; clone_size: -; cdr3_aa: CASSASGAPADEQFF; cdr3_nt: TGTGCCAGCAGCGCCAGTGGGGCCCCTGCCGATGAGCAGTTCTTC
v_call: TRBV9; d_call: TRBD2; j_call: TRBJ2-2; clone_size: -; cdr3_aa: CASSPDPSGALGGELFF; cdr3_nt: TGTGCCAGCAGCCCAGATCCTAGCGGGGCTTTAGGCGGGGAGCTGTTTTTT
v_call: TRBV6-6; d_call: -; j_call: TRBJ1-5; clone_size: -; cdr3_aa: CASRRVPNQPQHF; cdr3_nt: TGTGCCAGCAGGCGAGTTCCTAATCAGCCCCAGCATTTT
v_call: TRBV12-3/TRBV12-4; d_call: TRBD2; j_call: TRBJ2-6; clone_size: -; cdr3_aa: CASRRIGASGGRGANVLTF; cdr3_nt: TGTGCCAGCAGAAGGATCGGAGCTAGCGGCGGGAGAGGGGCCAACGTCCTGACTTTC
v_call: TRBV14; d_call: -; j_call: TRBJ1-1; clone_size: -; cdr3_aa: CASSQDGSGGTEAFF; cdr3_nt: TGTGCCAGCAGCCAAGATGGGAGCGGGGGAACTGAAGCTTTCTTT
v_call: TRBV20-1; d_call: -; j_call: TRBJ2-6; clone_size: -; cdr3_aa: CSAAPTGANVLTF; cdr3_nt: TGCAGTGCTGCCCCCACCGGGGCCAACGTCCTGACTTTC
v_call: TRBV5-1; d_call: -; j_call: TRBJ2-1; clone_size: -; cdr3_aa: CASSFGVPLGVNEQFF; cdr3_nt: TGCGCCAGCAGCTTTGGCGTACCTCTTGGGGTAAATGAGCAGTTCTTC
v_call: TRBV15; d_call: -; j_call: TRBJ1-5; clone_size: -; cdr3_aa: CATSRPGGSNQPQHF; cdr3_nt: TGTGCCACCAGCAGACCAGGAGGCTCCAATCAGCCCCAGCATTTT
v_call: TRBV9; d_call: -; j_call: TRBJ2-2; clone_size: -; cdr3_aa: CASSVGWGTGELFF; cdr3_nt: TGTGCCAGCAGCGTAGGGTGGGGCACCGGGGAGCTGTTTTTT
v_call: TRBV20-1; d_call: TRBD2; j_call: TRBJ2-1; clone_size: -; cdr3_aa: CSARGSGDYYNEQFF; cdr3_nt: TGCAGTGCTAGGGGTAGCGGGGACTACTACAATGAGCAGTTCTTC
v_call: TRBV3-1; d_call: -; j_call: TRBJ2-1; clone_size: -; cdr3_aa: CASSQAGDLPYNEQFF; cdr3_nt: TGTGCCAGCAGCCAAGCGGGAGATCTGCCCTACAATGAGCAGTTCTTC
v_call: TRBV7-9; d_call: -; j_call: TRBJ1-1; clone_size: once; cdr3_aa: CASSPPGAITEAFF; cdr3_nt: TGTGCCAGCAGCCCCCCCGGGGCAATAACTGAAGCTTTCTTT